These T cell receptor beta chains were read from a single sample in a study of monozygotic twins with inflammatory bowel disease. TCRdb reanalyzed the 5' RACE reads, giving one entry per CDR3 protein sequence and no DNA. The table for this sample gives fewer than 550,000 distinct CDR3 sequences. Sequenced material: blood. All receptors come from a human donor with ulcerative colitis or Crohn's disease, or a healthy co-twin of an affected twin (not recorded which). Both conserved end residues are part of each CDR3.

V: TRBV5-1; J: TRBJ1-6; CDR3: CASSLSAVNNSPLHF
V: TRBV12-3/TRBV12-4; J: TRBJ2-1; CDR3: CASIPSGRELRDEQFF
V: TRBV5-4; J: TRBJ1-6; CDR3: CASSRGTNDNSPLHF
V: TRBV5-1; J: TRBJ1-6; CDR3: CASSLRQSRGDNSPLHF
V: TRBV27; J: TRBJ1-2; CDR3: CASRGQGARNGYTF
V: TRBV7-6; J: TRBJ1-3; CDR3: CASSLGRGSFGNTIYF
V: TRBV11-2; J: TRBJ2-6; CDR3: CASSPQGGERNVLTF
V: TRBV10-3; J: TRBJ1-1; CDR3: CATHSGTGKTEAFF
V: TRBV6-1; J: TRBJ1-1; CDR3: CASCERWNTEAFF
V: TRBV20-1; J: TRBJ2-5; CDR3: CSAAPGGGQETQYF
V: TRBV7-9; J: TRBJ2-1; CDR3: CASSISEVEQFF
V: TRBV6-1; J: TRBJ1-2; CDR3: CASNGLLLSGYTF
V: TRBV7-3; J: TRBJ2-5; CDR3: CASSLGGTKTETQYF
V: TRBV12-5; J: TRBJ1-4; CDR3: CASGIPGPQALGEKLFF
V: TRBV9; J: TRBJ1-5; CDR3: CASSAGDNQPQHF
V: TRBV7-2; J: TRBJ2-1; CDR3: CASSRDSPVTYNEQFF
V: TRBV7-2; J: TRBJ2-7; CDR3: CASSLHLGFEQYF
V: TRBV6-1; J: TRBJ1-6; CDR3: CASSLQSGTGWSPLHF
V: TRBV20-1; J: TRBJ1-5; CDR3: CSARDTGLRGQPQHF
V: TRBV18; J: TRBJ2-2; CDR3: CASSSQAYTGELFF
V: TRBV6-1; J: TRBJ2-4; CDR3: CASSRGLAKNIQYF
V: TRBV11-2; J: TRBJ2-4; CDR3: CASSLGGTSGRAKNIQYF
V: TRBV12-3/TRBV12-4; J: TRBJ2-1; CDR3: CASSLGSVGSEQFF
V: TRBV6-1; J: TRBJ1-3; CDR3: CASSEAGNTIYF
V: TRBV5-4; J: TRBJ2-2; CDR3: CASSPGRDRGPVGELFF
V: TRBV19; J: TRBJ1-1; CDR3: CASSIIGVNTEAFF
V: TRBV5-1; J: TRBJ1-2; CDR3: CASSLTVLGGYTF
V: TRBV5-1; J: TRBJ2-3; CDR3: CASSSGLAGSTDTQYF
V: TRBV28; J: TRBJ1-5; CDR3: CASNRDSNQPQHF
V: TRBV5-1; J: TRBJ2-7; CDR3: CASSLAVGPFSYEQYF
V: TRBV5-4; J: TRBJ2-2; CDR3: CASSEGTANTGELFF
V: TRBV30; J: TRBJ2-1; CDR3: CAWASGGAGNEQFF
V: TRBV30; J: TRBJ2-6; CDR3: CAWTSGVGGANVLTF
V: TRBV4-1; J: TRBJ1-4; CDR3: CASSQEQVGRKLFF
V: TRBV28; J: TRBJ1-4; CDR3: CASSLGREKLFF
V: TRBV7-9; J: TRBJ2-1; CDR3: CASSWGGDAEVF
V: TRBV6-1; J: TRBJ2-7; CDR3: CASDDWGIVYEQYF
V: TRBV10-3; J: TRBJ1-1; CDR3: CAISESVGLMNTEAFF
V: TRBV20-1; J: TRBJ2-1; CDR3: CSATDRGMPYNEQFF
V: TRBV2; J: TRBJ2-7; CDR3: CAASLNSYEQYF
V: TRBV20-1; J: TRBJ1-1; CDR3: CSARPRVGIGAFF
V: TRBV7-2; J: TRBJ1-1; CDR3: CASSFRPLQLNTEAFF
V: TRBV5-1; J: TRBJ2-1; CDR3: CASSLVAGNYNEQFF
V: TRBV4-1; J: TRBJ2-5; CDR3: CASSQNPGGIGETQYF
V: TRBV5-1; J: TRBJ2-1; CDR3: CASSLGGRGTANEQFF
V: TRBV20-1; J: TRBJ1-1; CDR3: CSASKRGGRWNTEAFF
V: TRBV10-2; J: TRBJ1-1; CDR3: CASIPRGQLLNTEAFF
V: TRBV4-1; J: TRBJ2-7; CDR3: CASSQGFPELAGEQYF
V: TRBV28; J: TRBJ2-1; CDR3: CASSSNRGVQFF
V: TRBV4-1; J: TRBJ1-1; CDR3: CASSPNPGGTEAFF
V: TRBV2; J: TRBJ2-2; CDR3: CASNPGRVQTGELFF
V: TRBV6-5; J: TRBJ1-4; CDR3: CASSYLGTGRSLEEKLFF
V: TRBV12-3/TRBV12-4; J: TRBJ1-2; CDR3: CASSPQGVYGYTF
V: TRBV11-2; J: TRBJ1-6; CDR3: CASSILGQGNSPLHF
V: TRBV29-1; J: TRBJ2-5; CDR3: CSVEGYSRGAVETQYF
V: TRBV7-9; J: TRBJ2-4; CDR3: CASSLAQLAKNIQYF
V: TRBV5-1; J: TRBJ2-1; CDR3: CASKIAGGNNEQFF
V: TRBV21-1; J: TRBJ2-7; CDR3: CASTKGVAGVSSYEQYF
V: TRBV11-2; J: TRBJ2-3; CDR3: CASSFAGGDTQYF